The next 17 T cell receptor beta chains were all read from a single sample in a study of T-cell reconstitution after alpha-beta-depleted transplantation in children. Unique molecular identifiers were built into the TCRbeta library. In TCRdb, the PCR reads were re-called with MiXCR into one record per CDR3 protein. The sample has 600,000 to 700,000 distinct CDR3 sequences, around 16% seen once; the top ten hold 1.1%. The starting material was PBMCs from the stem cell graft donor, obtained from the stem cell graft. The receptors derive from a human donor who donated a stem cell graft to a child with acute myeloid leukemia.

The table lists this clonotype with many counts. The V and J genes are TRBV20-1 and TRBJ2-2; 9 positions agree with TRBD2. Germline V CDR1 and CDR2: DFQATT, SNEGSKA (reference sequence). The length of the CDR3 is 17 residues. The trim removed 3 bases at V and 3 bases at J, leaving 11 bases unmatched. DNA of the CDR3: TGCAGTGCTAGTGGTCTAGCGGGGACCTGGGACACCGGGGAGCTGTTTTTT. Translated: CSASGLAGTWDTGELFF.

In nucleotides, the CDR3 is TGCGCCAGCAGCCAAGAGGGGTTTGTCCAAGAGACCCAGTACTTC. This codes for CASSQEGFVQETQYF. The chain recombines TRBV4-1 with TRBJ2-5; D not certain. In germline, CDR1 is MGHRA, CDR2 YSYEKL. V dropped 0 bases and J dropped 1 base, with 9 bases sitting between them. The CDR3 length is 15 residues.

This clonotype was counted once. This chain connects TRBV10-3 to TRBJ2-5, with D tentatively TRBD2 (5 bases). Germline V gives CDR1 ENHRY, CDR2 SYGVKD. V lost 4 bases to trimming and J lost 5 bases, with 8 bases between them. The CDR3 covers 12 residues. CDR3 residues: CAISAREETQYF. As DNA, the CDR3 is TGTGCCATCAGTGCGAGGGAGGAGACCCAGTACTTC.

This clonotype was counted ten times or more. The chain has TRBV13 and TRBJ2-5; tentatively, D is TRBD1 (6 bases). CDR1 and CDR2 (germline): PRHDT, FYEKMQ (reference sequence). The CDR3 consists of 13 residues. Trimming cost V 4 bases and J 5 bases, with 11 bases left between them. The CDR3 nucleotides read TGTGCCAGCAGCTCAGAGGGGGAGGAGACCCAGTACTTC. Its protein is CASSSEGEETQYF.

This clonotype was observed a few times. The chain uses TRBV12-3 or TRBV12-4 and TRBJ1-5; D not certain. With 7 bases removed from V and 1 base from J, the gap between germline ends came to 14 bases. The CDR3 has 15 residues. This chain's CDR3 is CASTLRGVSNQPQHF. The CDR3 DNA sequence: TGTGCCAGCACCTTACGTGGGGTGAGCAATCAGCCCCAGCATTTT.

The chain links TRBV27 to TRBJ2-7; 9 positions match TRBD1. J gave up 1 base and V 5 bases, and 6 bases lay outside the gene matches. From germline, CDR1 is MNHEY and CDR2 SMNVEV (reference sequence). This CDR3 has 15 residues. The CDR3 loop reads CASSPFGTGSYEQYF. CDR3 DNA sequence: TGTGCCAGCAGTCCGTTCGGGACAGGGTCCTACGAGCAGTACTTC.

This clonotype was counted only a few times. V usage is TRBV7-3 and J usage is TRBJ2-7, with TRBD1 matching over 8 bases. V trimming: 5 bases; J trimming: 3 bases; junction bases outside the gene matches: 6. Germline CDR1 SGHTA, CDR2 FQGTGA. This CDR3 contains 14 residues. Here the CDR3 reads CASSDDRGYYEQYF. The DNA of the CDR3 is TGTGCCAGCAGCGACGACAGGGGTTACTACGAGCAGTACTTC.

The count of this clonotype is one. The chain is built from TRBV7-7 and TRBJ2-2; D uncertain. Germline V gene data show CDR1 as SSHAT and CDR2 as FNYEAQ (reference sequence). The CDR3 has 14 amino acids. V gave up 6 bases and J gave up 4 bases, with 12 bases separating them. The DNA of the CDR3 is TGTGCCAGCAGTCACGACTCGGGCACCGGGGAGCTGTTTTTT. Protein: CASSHDSGTGELFF.

This chain links TRBV7-8 with TRBJ2-7, with TRBD1 matching over 8 bases. After removal of 3 bases from V and 4 bases from J, the junction contained 8 bases not matched to a gene. The germline V gene has CDR1 SGHVS and CDR2 FQNEAQ. This CDR3 has 15 residues. CDR3 nucleotide sequence: TGTGCCAGCAGCTTTGGACAGGGAGCGCGGTACGAGCAGTACGTC. It codes for CASSFGQGARYEQYV.

The chain links TRBV9 to TRBJ2-1; maybe TRBD1 (7 bases). The V gene lost 0 bases and the J gene lost 7 bases, with 14 bases spanning the gap. The CDR3 is made up of 15 amino acids. Germline V gives CDR1 SGDLS, CDR2 YYNGEE. As DNA, the CDR3 is TGTGCCAGCAGCGTAGATGGAGGGGGCGGAAATGAGCAGTTCTTC. Translated: CASSVDGGGGNEQFF.

This clonotype was counted ten times or more. The genes are TRBV29-1 and TRBJ2-1; no definite D call. Per germline, CDR1 SQVTM and CDR2 ANQGSEA. This CDR3 comprises 16 residues. V lost 4 bases, J lost 0 bases, and 16 bases lay in between. The CDR3 region is CSVGPITSYSYNEQFF. In DNA, the CDR3 is TGCAGCGTTGGCCCGATCACTTCCTACTCCTACAATGAGCAGTTCTTC.

This clonotype was observed at least ten times. This chain joins TRBV6-1 and TRBJ1-3; 8 bases agree with TRBD1. This CDR3 has 14 amino acids. Germline V gives CDR1 MNHNS, CDR2 SASEGT. With 6 bases clipped from V and 7 bases from J, the junction kept 8 bases outside the gene matches. The CDR3 reads CASSRKTGANTIYF. CDR3 nucleotides: TGTGCCAGCAGCCGGAAGACAGGGGCTAACACCATATATTTT.

V and J are TRBV6-5 and TRBJ2-5; TRBD1 matches 7 bases. Looked up from germline, CDR1 is MNHEY and CDR2 is SVGAGI. Germline trimming cut 0 bases from V and 2 bases from J; bases unmatched to any gene: 3. This CDR3 is built from 15 residues. The CDR3 loop reads CASSYSRRGQETQYF. In nucleotides, the CDR3 is TGTGCCAGCAGTTACTCTCGCAGGGGGCAAGAGACCCAGTACTTC.

V and J are TRBV25-1 and TRBJ2-7; 7 bases are a match to TRBD2. Germline CDR1 reads MGHDK; CDR2 reads SYGVNS. V was clipped by 3 bases and J by 1 base; unmatched bases: 6. The length of the CDR3 is 15 residues. In DNA form, the CDR3 reads TGTGCCAGCAGTGAGGGTAGCGGGTGGTCCTACGAGCAGTACTTC. This gives the protein CASSEGSGWSYEQYF.

This clonotype occurred many times. The rearrangement uses TRBV29-1 and TRBJ2-3; D might be TRBD2 (5 bases). Germline V gene data show CDR1 as SQVTM and CDR2 as ANQGSEA. CDR3 length: 13 residues. Trimming took 0 bases from V and 5 from J, leaving 9 bases between them. The CDR3 protein is CSVEETAGDTQYF. In DNA, the CDR3 is TGCAGCGTTGAAGAGACGGCGGGAGATACGCAGTATTTT.

The CDR3 DNA reads as TGTGCCAGCAGCGGCTATGAGCAGTTCTTC. Its protein product is CASSGYEQFF. This chain links TRBV11-2 with TRBJ2-1; D remains unclear. V was clipped by 5 bases and J by 8 bases, with 4 bases between them. This CDR3 spans 10 amino acids. Germline CDR1 reads SGHAT; CDR2 reads FQNNGV.

This clonotype occurred many times. The chain uses TRBV7-2 and TRBJ2-6; possible D gene TRBD1, 6 bases. V gave up 4 bases and J gave up 3 bases, with 13 bases separating them. Per the germline V gene, CDR1 is SGHTA and CDR2 is FQGNSA. CDR3 length: 16 residues. CDR3 coding DNA: TGTGCCAGCAGCTCCTCCCCAGGGGTTGGGGCCAACGTCCTGACTTTC. Its protein product is CASSSSPGVGANVLTF.